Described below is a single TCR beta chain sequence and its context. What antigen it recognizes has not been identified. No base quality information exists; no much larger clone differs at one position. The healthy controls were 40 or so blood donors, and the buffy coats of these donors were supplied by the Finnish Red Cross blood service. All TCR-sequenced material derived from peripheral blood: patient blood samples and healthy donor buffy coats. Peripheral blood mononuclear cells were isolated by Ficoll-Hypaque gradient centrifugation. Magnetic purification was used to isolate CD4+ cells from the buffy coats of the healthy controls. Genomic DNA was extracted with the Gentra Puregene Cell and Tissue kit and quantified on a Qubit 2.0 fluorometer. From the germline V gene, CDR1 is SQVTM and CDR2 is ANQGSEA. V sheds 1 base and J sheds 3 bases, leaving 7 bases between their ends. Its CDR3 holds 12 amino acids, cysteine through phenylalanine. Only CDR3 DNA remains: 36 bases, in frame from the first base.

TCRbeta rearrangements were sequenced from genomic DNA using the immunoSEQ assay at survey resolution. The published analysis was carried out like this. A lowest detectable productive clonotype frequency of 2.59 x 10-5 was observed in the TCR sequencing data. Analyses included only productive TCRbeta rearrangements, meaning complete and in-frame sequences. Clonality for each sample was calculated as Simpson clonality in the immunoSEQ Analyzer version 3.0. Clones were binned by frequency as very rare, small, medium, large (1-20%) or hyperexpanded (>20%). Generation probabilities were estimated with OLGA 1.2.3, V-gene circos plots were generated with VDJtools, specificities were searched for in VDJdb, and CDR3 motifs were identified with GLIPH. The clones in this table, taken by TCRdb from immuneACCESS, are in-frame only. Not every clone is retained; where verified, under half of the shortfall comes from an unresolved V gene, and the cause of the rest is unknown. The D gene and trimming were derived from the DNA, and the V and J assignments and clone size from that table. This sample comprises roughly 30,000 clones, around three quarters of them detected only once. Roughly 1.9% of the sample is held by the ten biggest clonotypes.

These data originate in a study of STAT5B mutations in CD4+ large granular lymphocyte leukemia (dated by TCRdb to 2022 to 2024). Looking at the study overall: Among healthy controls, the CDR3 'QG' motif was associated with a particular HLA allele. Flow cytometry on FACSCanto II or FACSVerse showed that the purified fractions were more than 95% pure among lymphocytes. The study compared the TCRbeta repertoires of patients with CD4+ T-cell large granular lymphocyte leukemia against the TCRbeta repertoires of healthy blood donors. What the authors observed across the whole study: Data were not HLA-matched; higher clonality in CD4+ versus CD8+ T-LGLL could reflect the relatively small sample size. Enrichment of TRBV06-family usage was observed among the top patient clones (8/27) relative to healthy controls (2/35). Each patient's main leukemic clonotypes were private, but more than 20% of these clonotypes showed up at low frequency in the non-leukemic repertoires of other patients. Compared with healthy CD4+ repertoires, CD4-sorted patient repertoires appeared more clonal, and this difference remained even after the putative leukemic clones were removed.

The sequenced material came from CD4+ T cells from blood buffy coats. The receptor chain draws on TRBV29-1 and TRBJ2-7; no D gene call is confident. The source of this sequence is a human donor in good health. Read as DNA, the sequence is TGCAGCGTTGAAGGTCCTGGCTACGAGCAGTACTTC. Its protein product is CSVEGPGYEQYF.